Shown below are 28 T cell receptor beta chains from a single sample sequenced in a study of siplizumab effects on memory and regulatory T cells. The protocol was immunoSEQ multiplex PCR, while the TCRdb copy is restricted to in-frame clones and leaves out a portion. The sample includes more than 95,000 clones, under 95% of them seen just once. The sequenced sample was CD4+ T cells sorted from blood. The receptors originated from a human donor in good health.

The rearrangement joins TRBV28 to TRBJ2-5; 10 bases fit TRBD1. The trim removed 4 bases at V and 6 bases at J, leaving 8 bases unmatched. CDR1 is MDHEN and CDR2 is SYDVKM in the germline V gene. This CDR3 is 15 amino acids long. CDR3 bases: TGTGCCAGCAGTTCCCTCGACAGGGGGCTGAAGACCCAGTACTTC. Amino acid sequence: CASSSLDRGLKTQYF.

The rearrangement joins TRBV7-8 to TRBJ1-3; D gene uncertain. This CDR3 is built from 15 residues. With 1 base removed from V and 0 bases from J, the gap between germline ends came to 7 bases. Germline V lookup: CDR1 SGHVS, CDR2 FQNEAQ. CDR3 in amino acids: CASSLGRSSGNTIYF. CDR3 DNA: TGTGCCAGCAGCTTAGGGCGTAGCTCTGGAAACACCATATATTTT.

The rearrangement joins TRBV10-3 to TRBJ1-1; D is perhaps TRBD1 (5 bases). From germline, CDR1 is ENHRY and CDR2 SYGVKD. Trimming removed 6 bases at V and 2 bases at J, with 10 bases between. The CDR3 contains 13 residues. The CDR3 loop reads CAIRIQVNTEAFF. In nucleotides, the CDR3 is TGTGCCATCAGAATACAGGTCAACACTGAAGCTTTCTTT.

This clone was observed once. CDR3 residues: CASSSRQGGAGTQYF. The CDR3 DNA follows: TGTGCCAGCAGTTCCCGACAGGGGGGGGCGGGGACCCAGTACTTC. The V call is TRBV6-5, the J call TRBJ2-5; 9 positions agree with TRBD1. The CDR3 has 15 residues. CDR1 and CDR2 (germline): MNHEY, SVGAGI. V lost 4 bases, J lost 7 bases, and 10 bases stayed unmatched.

The rearrangement links TRBV19 to TRBJ1-5; weak D call: TRBD1 (5 bases). CDR3 length equals 16 residues. Between the trimmed V and J ends, which lost 9 bases and 3 bases, there was a span of 21 bases. CDR1 and CDR2 from the germline V gene are LNHDA and SQIVND (reference sequence). Here the CDR3 DNA reads TGTGCCAGCGGCACCGGGACCCCGATTCTCAATCAGCCCCAGCATTTT. This gives the protein CASGTGTPILNQPQHF.

The V call is TRBV27, the J call TRBJ2-1; 10 bases map to TRBD1. Germline trimming cut 6 bases from V and 15 bases from J; bases unmatched to any gene: 17. Germline V gene sequence: CDR1 MNHEY, CDR2 SMNVEV (reference sequence). The CDR3 sequence is 15 residues long. CDR3 in amino acids: CASRRTGTGAPRRFF. DNA of the CDR3: TGTGCCAGCAGGCGCACCGGGACAGGGGCCCCCCGACGGTTCTTC.

The rearrangement uses TRBV19 and TRBJ2-2; 10 bases align to TRBD2. V shed 7 bases, J shed 5 bases, and the junction held 13 bases outside the gene matches. Germline CDR1 LNHDA, CDR2 SQIVND (reference sequence). CDR3 length: 17 amino acids. CDR3 residues: CASTAGGLAGVTGELFF. For the CDR3, the DNA is TGTGCCAGTACCGCAGGAGGCCTAGCGGGGGTTACCGGGGAGCTGTTTTTT. The variable domain in full, with the rest retrieved from reference TRBV19 and TRBJ2-2, is DGGITQSPKYLFRKEGQNVTLSCEQNLNHDAMYWYRQDPGQGLRLIYYSQIVNDFQKGDIAEGYSVSREKKESFPLTVTSAQKNPTAFYLCASTAGGLAGVTGELFFGEGSRLTVL.

The chain employs TRBV11-3 and TRBJ2-1, with unresolved D. This CDR3 has 12 residues. Germline V gene data show CDR1 as SGHNT and CDR2 as YENEEA. Trimming removed 5 bases at V and 10 bases at J, with 12 bases between. The CDR3 protein is CASSPRVREQFF. The CDR3 DNA reads TGTGCCAGCAGCCCAAGGGTCAGAGAGCAGTTCTTC. Supplemented by reference TRBV11-3 and TRBJ2-1, the full variable domain reads EAGVVQSPRYKIIEKKQPVAFWCNPISGHNTLYWYLQNLGQGPELLIRYENEEAVDDSQLPKDRFSAERLKGVDSTLKIQPAELGDSAVYLCASSPRVREQFFGPGTRLTVL.

This clone occurred once. The chain is built from TRBV5-5 and TRBJ1-2; D is unclear. CDR1 SGHKS and CDR2 YYEKEE come from the germline V gene (reference sequence). V lost 1 base to trimming and J lost 0 bases, with 10 bases between them. This CDR3 is 15 amino acids long. The CDR3 sequence is CASSLSGLANYGYTF. CDR3 DNA: TGTGCCAGCAGCTTGTCCGGGTTAGCTAACTATGGCTACACCTTC.

This rearrangement joins TRBV7-3 to TRBJ2-1; D is unresolved. Germline-derived CDR1 and CDR2 are SGHTA and FQGTGA. The CDR3 contains 13 residues. The V end was cut by 4 bases, the J end by 5 bases, with 9 bases between. CDR3 in amino acids: CASSYGTDNEQFF. CDR3 DNA: TGTGCCAGCAGCTACGGAACCGACAATGAGCAGTTCTTC.

The chain has TRBV9 and TRBJ1-1, with TRBD1 as a possible D gene (6 bases). The CDR3 has 14 residues. Germline V gene data show CDR1 as SGDLS and CDR2 as YYNGEE. V lost 0 bases to trimming and J lost 5 bases, with 11 bases between them. CDR3 bases: TGTGCCAGCAGCGTAGGAGGGGGAAGGACTGAAGCTTTCTTT. Protein: CASSVGGGRTEAFF.

V is TRBV11-2 and J is TRBJ2-5; D is possibly TRBD2 (5 bases). The ends were cut back, 6 bases at V and 7 bases at J, with 15 bases in the middle. Germline V gene lookup returns CDR1 SGHAT and CDR2 FQNNGV. The CDR3 runs to 13 residues. CDR3 sequence (DNA): TGTGCCAGCAGTTTTAGCGCTGGGAGGACCCAGTACTTC. Residues: CASSFSAGRTQYF.

This chain links TRBV5-4 with TRBJ2-6; D gene ambiguous. The CDR3 has 15 residues. The ends were cut back, 4 bases at V and 1 base at J, with 9 bases in the middle. Germline V CDR1 and CDR2: SGHNT, YYREEE (reference sequence). In nucleotides, the CDR3 is TGTGCCAGCAGCGTAGGGTTGTCTGGGGCCAACGTCCTGACTTTC. Translated: CASSVGLSGANVLTF.

The J gene is TRBJ1-2, the V gene TRBV30, with 8 nucleotides matching TRBD1. This CDR3 region has 14 residues. The germline CDR1 and CDR2 sequences are GTSNPN and SVGIG (reference sequence). V was pared by 0 bases and J by 8 bases, with 8 bases of the junction left unmatched. The CDR3 loop reads CAWSVLRGRGGYTF. DNA for the CDR3: TGTGCCTGGAGTGTCCTCAGGGGGCGAGGAGGCTACACCTTC.

This chain connects TRBV30 to TRBJ2-1; the match to TRBD1 covers 7 bases. CDR1 and CDR2 from the germline V gene are GTSNPN and SVGIG (reference sequence). The CDR3 runs 13 residues. J was trimmed by 3 bases and V by 5 bases; bases with no gene match: 4. CDR3 bases: TGTGCCTGGTCGACAGGGATCTACAATGAGCAGTTCTTC. This codes for CAWSTGIYNEQFF.

The CDR3 DNA reads as TGCGCCAGCAGCCAAGGGCACCGCTCTGGAAACACCATATATTTT. It yields the protein CASSQGHRSGNTIYF. The V and J genes are TRBV4-3 and TRBJ1-3; D unresolved. The germline V gene encodes CDR1 LGHNA and CDR2 YSLEER. V dropped 1 base and J dropped 0 bases, with 7 bases sitting between them. This CDR3 region has 15 residues.

The chain recombines TRBV6-6 with TRBJ1-3; weak D call: TRBD1 (5 bases). The germline V gene encodes CDR1 MNHNY and CDR2 SVGAGI (reference sequence). The CDR3 has 14 residues. Trimming took off 6 bases at V and 0 bases at J, with 9 bases between the two ends. CDR3 bases: TGTGCCAGCAGACCGGGGGACTCTGGAAACACCATATATTTT. Encoded protein: CASRPGDSGNTIYF.

This chain connects TRBV5-1 to TRBJ1-2; 10 nucleotides align to TRBD1. The CDR3 is made up of 15 amino acids. CDR1 is SGHRS, CDR2 YFSETQ, per germline. V gave up 4 bases and J gave up 4 bases; unmatched junction bases: 7. Written as DNA, the CDR3 is TGCGCCAGCAGCGAAAGACAGGGGGCCCGCTATGGCTACACCTTC. Translating gives CASSERQGARYGYTF.

This clone was recorded once. The chain recombines TRBV6-5 with TRBJ2-5; unclear D gene. The CDR3 runs to 16 residues. The V and J ends lost 4 bases and 5 bases respectively, with 20 bases between them. Per the germline V gene, CDR1 is MNHEY and CDR2 is SVGAGI. CDR3 amino acids: CASSSQTGPKQETQYF. The CDR3 coding sequence is TGTGCCAGCAGTTCCCAAACCGGGCCGAAACAGGAGACCCAGTACTTC.

This clone has just one count. CDR3 sequence (DNA): TGTGCCAGCAGCCCTGGGTACTCTGGAAACACCATATATTTT. The encoded protein is CASSPGYSGNTIYF. The V gene is TRBV7-9, the J gene TRBJ1-3; D unresolved. Germline lookup yields CDR1 SEHNR and CDR2 FQNEAQ (reference sequence). Trimming removed 5 bases at V and 0 bases at J, with 8 bases between. This CDR3 is 14 amino acids long.

The chain is built from TRBV11-3 and TRBJ2-7; 8 positions match TRBD2. The CDR3 loop spans 15 amino acids. V trimming: 6 bases; J trimming: 0 bases; junction bases outside the gene matches: 7. The germline V gene encodes CDR1 SGHNT and CDR2 YENEEA. The CDR3 spells CASSELAVLSYEQYF. The DNA for the CDR3 is TGTGCCAGCAGTGAACTAGCGGTCCTCTCCTACGAGCAGTACTTC.

The chain recombines TRBV27 with TRBJ1-6; 7 positions match TRBD1. The CDR3 length is 13 residues. In germline, CDR1 is MNHEY, CDR2 SMNVEV (reference sequence). J was trimmed by 11 bases and V by 3 bases; bases with no gene match: 4. In DNA, the CDR3 is TGTGCCAGCAGTTTCCAGGGGGTTACACCCCTCCACTTT. This gives the protein CASSFQGVTPLHF.

This clone has more than one count but fewer than ten. The CDR3 region is CASSSKMNTEAFF. The CDR3 DNA follows: TGTGCCAGTAGTAGTAAGATGAACACTGAAGCTTTCTTT. The chain joins TRBV19 to TRBJ1-1; D call uncertain. The CDR3 loop spans 13 amino acids. Looked up from germline, CDR1 is LNHDA and CDR2 is SQIVND (reference sequence). Trimming cost V 4 bases and J 0 bases, with 6 bases left between them.

The rearrangement joins TRBV11-2 to TRBJ2-5; D possibly corresponds to TRBD2 (6 bases). Germline CDR1 is SGHAT and CDR2 is FQNNGV. The CDR3 loop spans 16 amino acids. V lost 0 bases, J lost 1 base, and 12 bases lay in between. Written as DNA, the CDR3 is TGTGCCAGCAGCTTAGAGGGGTCCGGGGGCCAAGAGACCCAGTACTTC. Protein sequence: CASSLEGSGGQETQYF.

CDR3: CAIRNTGDQPQHF. As DNA, the CDR3 is TGTGCCATCAGGAATACAGGGGATCAGCCCCAGCATTTT. The rearrangement joins TRBV10-3 to TRBJ1-5; 7 nucleotides agree with TRBD1. Germline values: CDR1 ENHRY, CDR2 SYGVKD. The J segment lost 5 bases and the V segment lost 6 bases, leaving 4 bases of the junction unmatched. The CDR3 is 13 amino acids.

This clone was found a few times. The chain links TRBV6-5 to TRBJ1-2; 9 nucleotides match TRBD1. From germline, CDR1 is MNHEY and CDR2 SVGAGI. The CDR3 has 16 amino acids. Trimming cost V 1 base and J 3 bases; bases outside gene matches: 6. The CDR3 region has the DNA TGTGCCAGCAGTTACTTGACAGGGGGGGCTCACTATGGCTACACCTTC. Protein product: CASSYLTGGAHYGYTF.

The chain combines TRBV29-1 with TRBJ2-3, with unresolved D. There are 11 residues in the CDR3. Looked up from germline, CDR1 is SQVTM and CDR2 is ANQGSEA. V gave up 4 bases and J gave up 2 bases, with 4 bases separating them. As DNA, the CDR3 is TGCAGCGTTGGGTTCACAGATACGCAGTATTTT. Protein product: CSVGFTDTQYF.

The CDR3 DNA is TGTGCCAGCAGCCTAGAACAGGGCAGGGGGACTGAAGCTTTCTTT. Amino acids: CASSLEQGRGTEAFF. V gene TRBV7-9 combines with J gene TRBJ1-1, with TRBD1 matching 7 bases. The V segment lost 5 bases and the J segment 5 bases; nucleotides outside the gene matches: 11. Looked up from germline, CDR1 is SEHNR and CDR2 is FQNEAQ (reference sequence). The CDR3 runs to 15 residues.